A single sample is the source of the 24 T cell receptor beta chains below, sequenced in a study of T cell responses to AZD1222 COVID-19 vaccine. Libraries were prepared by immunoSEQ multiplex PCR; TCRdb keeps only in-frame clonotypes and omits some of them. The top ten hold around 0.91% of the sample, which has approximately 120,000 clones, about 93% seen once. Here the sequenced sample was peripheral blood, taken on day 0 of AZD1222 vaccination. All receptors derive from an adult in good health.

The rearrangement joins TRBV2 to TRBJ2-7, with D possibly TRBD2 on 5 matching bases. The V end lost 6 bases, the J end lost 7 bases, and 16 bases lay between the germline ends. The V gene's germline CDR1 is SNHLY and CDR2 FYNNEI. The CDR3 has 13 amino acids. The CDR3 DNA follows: TGTGCCAGCAGGAATTCCCCCGCGGGTGAGCAGTACTTC. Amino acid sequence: CASRNSPAGEQYF.

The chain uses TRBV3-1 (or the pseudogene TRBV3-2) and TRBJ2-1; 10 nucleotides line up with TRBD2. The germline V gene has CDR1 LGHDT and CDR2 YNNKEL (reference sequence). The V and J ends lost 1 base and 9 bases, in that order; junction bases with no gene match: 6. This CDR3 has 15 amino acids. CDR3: CASSQVSSGGSEQFF. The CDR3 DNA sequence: TGTGCCAGCAGCCAAGTCTCTAGCGGGGGTTCTGAGCAGTTCTTC.

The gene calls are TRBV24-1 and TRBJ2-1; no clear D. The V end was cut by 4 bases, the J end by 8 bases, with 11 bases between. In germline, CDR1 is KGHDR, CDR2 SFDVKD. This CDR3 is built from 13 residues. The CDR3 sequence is CATSDQSRHEQFF. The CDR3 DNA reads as TGTGCCACCAGTGACCAGTCCAGACATGAGCAGTTCTTC.

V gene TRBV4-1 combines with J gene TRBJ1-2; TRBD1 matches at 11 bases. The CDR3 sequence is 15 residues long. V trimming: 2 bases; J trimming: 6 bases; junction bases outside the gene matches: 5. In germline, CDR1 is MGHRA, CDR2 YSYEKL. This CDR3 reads CASSQTGTGGDGYTF. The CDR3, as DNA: TGCGCCAGCAGCCAAACCGGGACAGGGGGAGATGGCTACACCTTC.

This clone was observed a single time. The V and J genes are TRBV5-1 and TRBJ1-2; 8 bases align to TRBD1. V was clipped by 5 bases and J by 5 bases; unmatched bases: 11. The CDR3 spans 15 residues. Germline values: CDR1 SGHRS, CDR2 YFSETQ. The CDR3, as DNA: TGCGCCAGCAGGTCCACCGGGACAGGTGATTATGGCTACACCTTC. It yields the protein CASRSTGTGDYGYTF.

The CDR3 spells CASSPTGTGVGYGYTF. The CDR3, as DNA: TGCGCCAGCAGCCCGACCGGAACAGGGGTGGGCTATGGCTACACCTTC. The genes are TRBV4-1 and TRBJ1-2; 7 bases align to TRBD1. The CDR3 runs 16 residues. CDR1 is MGHRA, CDR2 YSYEKL, per germline. With 4 bases clipped from V and 4 bases from J, the junction kept 12 bases outside the gene matches.

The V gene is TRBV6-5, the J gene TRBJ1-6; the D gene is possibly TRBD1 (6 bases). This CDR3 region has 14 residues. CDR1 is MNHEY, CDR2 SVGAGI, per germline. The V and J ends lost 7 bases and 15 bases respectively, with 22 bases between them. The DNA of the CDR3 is TGTGCCAGCAATGGGGGGCTATGGGGTTTACTCCTCCACTTT. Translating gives CASNGGLWGLLLHF.

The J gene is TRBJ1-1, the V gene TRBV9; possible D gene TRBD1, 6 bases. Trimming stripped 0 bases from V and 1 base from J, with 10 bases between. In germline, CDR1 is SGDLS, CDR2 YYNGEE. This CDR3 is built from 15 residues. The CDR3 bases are TGTGCCAGCAGCGTAGGACCGGACAGGAACACTGAAGCTTTCTTT. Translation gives CASSVGPDRNTEAFF. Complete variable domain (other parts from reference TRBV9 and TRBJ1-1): DSGVTQTPKHLITATGQRVTLRCSPRSGDLSVYWYQQSLDQGLQFLIQYYNGEERAKGNILERFSAQQFPDLHSELNLSSLELGDSALYFCASSVGPDRNTEAFFGQGTRLTVV.

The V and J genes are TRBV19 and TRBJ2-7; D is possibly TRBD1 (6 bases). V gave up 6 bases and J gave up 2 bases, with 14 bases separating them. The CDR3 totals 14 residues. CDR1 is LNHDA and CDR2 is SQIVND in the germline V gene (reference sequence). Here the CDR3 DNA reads TGTGCCAGTAGCGCCTACAGGGTCCCCTACGAGCAGTACTTC. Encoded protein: CASSAYRVPYEQYF.

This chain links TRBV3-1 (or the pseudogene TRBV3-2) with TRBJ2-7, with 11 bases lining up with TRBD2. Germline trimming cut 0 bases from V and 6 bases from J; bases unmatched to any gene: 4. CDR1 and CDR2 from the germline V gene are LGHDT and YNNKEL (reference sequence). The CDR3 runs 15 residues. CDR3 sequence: CASSQDLAGGIEQYF. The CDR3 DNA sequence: TGTGCCAGCAGCCAAGATCTAGCGGGGGGTATCGAGCAGTACTTC.

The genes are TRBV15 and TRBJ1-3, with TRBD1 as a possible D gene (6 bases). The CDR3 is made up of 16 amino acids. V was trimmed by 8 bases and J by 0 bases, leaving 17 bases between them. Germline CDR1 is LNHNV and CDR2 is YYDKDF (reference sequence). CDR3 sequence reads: CATGSDTGYSGNTIYF. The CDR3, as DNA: TGTGCCACCGGGTCGGATACAGGGTACTCTGGAAACACCATATATTTT. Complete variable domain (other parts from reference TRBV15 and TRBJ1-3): DAMVIQNPRYQVTQFGKPVTLSCSQTLNHNVMYWYQQKSSQAPKLLFHYYDKDFNNEADTPDNFQSRRPNTSFCFLDIRSPGLGDTAMYLCATGSDTGYSGNTIYFGEGSWLTVV.

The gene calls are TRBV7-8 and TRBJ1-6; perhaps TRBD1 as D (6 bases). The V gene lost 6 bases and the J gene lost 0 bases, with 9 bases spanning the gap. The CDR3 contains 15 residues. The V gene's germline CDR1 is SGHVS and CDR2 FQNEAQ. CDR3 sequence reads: CASRRGGSYNSPLHF. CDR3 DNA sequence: TGTGCCAGCAGGAGGGGGGGCTCCTATAATTCACCCCTCCACTTT.

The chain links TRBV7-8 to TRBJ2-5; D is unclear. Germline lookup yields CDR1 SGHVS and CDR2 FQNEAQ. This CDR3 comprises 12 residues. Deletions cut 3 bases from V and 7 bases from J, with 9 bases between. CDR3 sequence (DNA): TGTGCCAGCAGCTTTGAGTCCGGGACCCAGTACTTC. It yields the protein CASSFESGTQYF.

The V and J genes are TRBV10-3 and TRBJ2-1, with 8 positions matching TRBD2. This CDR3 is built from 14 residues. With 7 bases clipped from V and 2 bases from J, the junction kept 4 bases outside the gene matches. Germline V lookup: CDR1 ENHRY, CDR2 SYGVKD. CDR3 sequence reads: CAINPGLAYNEQFF. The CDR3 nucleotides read TGTGCCATCAATCCGGGACTAGCCTACAATGAGCAGTTCTTC.

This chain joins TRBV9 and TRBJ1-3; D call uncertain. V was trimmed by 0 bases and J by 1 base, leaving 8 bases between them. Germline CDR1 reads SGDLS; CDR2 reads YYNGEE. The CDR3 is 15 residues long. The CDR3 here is CASSVVGWSGNTIYF. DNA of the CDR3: TGTGCCAGCAGCGTAGTGGGTTGGTCTGGAAACACCATATATTTT. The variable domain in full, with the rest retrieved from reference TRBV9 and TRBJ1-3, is DSGVTQTPKHLITATGQRVTLRCSPRSGDLSVYWYQQSLDQGLQFLIQYYNGEERAKGNILERFSAQQFPDLHSELNLSSLELGDSALYFCASSVVGWSGNTIYFGEGSWLTVV.

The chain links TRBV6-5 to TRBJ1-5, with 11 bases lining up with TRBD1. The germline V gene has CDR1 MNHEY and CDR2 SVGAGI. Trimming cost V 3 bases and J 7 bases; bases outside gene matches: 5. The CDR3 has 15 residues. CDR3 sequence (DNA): TGTGCCAGCAGTTATGGGACAGGGGGAGGACAGCCCCAGCATTTT. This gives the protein CASSYGTGGGQPQHF.

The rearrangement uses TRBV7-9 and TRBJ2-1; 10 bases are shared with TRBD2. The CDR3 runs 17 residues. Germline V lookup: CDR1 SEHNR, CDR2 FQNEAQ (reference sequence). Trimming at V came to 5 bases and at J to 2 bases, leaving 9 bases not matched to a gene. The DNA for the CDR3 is TGTGCCAGCAGCACATCCACTAGCGGGGCCCCCTACAATGAGCAGTTCTTC. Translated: CASSTSTSGAPYNEQFF.

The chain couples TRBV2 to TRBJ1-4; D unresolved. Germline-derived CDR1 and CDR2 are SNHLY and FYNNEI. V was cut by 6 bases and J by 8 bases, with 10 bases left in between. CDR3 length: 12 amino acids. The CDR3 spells CASSPLEEKLFF. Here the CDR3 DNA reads TGTGCCAGCAGCCCCCTTGAGGAAAAACTGTTTTTT.

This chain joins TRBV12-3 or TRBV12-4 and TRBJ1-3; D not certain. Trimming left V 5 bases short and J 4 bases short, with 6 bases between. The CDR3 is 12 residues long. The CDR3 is CASSRPGNTIYF. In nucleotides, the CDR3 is TGTGCCAGCAGTCGTCCCGGAAACACCATATATTTT.

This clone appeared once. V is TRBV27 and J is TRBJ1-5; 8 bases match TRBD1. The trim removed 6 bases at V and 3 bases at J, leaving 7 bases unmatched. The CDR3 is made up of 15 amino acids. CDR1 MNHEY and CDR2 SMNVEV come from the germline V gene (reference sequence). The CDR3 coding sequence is TGTGCCAGCAGCCGACAGGGGACTAACAATCAGCCCCAGCATTTT. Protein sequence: CASSRQGTNNQPQHF.

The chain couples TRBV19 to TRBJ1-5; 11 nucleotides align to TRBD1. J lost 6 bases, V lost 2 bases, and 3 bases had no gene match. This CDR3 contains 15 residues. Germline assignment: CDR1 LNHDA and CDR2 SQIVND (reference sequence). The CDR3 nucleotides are TGTGCCAGTAGTATACGGACAGGGGGCTCTCAGCCCCAGCATTTT. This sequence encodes CASSIRTGGSQPQHF.

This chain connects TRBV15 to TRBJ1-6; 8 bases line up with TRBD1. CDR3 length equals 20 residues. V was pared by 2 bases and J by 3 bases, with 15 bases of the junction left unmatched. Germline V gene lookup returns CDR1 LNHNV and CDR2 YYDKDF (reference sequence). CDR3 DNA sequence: TGTGCCACCAGCAGAACTTACCGGACAGGGAGACTGGTCTATAATTCACCCCTCCACTTT. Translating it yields CATSRTYRTGRLVYNSPLHF.

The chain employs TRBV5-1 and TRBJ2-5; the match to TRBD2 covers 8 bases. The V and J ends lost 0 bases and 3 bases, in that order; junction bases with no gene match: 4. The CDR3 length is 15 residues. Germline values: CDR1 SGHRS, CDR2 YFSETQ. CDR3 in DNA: TGCGCCAGCAGCTTGGCCGGAGCGGGGGAAGAGACCCAGTACTTC. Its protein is CASSLAGAGEETQYF.

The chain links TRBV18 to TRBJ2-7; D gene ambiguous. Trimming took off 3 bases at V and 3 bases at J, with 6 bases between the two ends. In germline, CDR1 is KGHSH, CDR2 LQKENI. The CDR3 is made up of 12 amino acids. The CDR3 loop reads CASSPYNYEQYF. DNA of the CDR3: TGTGCCAGCTCACCTTACAACTACGAGCAGTACTTC.